The clone carrying this T cell receptor (beta chain) was recorded a few times. No antigen is known for it. The sample belongs to a study of beta chain features in type 1 diabetes. Study-level information: All samples yielded 107,917,701 examined sorted cells.

Notes on the study in general: All four CD4+ subsets from Type 1 diabetes patients carried moderately but significantly shorter TCRB CDR3s.

Since all of the isolated RNA was reverse transcribed, expressed TCRB transcripts were what got sequenced. The table came from immunoSEQ multiplex PCR; TCRdb's copy has only in-frame clones and leaves some out. The data contain fewer than 450,000 clones, about 13% of them seen just once; the ten biggest clones take up 0.015%. The CDR3 sequence is 14 residues long. CDR1 is KGHSH, CDR2 LQKENI, per germline. Losses at the gene ends were 3 bases for V and 6 bases for J; bases not matched to a gene: 7. Sequenced input: naive CD4+ T cells from blood. The chain links TRBV18 to TRBJ1-1; TRBD1 agrees at 7 bases. This TCR was sampled from a young woman with type 1 diabetes. The CDR3 here is CASSPRRGVAEAFF. The DNA for the CDR3 is TGTGCCAGCTCACCGCGCAGGGGGGTGGCTGAAGCTTTCTTT. Drawing the rest from reference TRBV18 and TRBJ1-1, the complete variable domain is NAGVMQNPRHLVRRRGQEARLRCSPMKGHSHVYWYRQLPEEGLKFMVYLQKENIIDESGMPKERFSAEFPKEGPSILRIQQVVRGDSAAYFCASSPRRGVAEAFFGQGTRLTVV.